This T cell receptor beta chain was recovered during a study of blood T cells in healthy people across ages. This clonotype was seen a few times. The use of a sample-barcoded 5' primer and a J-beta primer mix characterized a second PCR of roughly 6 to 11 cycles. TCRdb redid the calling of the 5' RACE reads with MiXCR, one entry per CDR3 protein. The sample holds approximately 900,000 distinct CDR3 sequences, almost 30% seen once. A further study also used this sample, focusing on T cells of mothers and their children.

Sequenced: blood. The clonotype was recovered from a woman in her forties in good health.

CDR3 coding DNA: TGCAGTGCTAGTCTCAGGGTGGGTGGCTACACCTTC. Its translation: CSASLRVGGYTF. This rearrangement joins TRBV20-1 to TRBJ1-2; D possibly corresponds to TRBD1 (5 bases). CDR1 is DFQATT, CDR2 SNEGSKA, per germline (reference sequence). Trimming took off 3 bases at V and 7 bases at J, with 12 bases between the two ends. The CDR3 has 12 amino acids.